This T cell receptor (beta chain) appears in the sequencing data of a study of human T cells and chemical hapten exposure. TCRdb reanalysed the RACE reads using MiXCR and keeps one entry per CDR3 protein. Found here are more than 150,000 distinct CDR3 sequences, about 25% of them singletons; the top ten hold 2% to 2.5%. The time point was: patch test 3, about 24 weeks after DPC sensitization. Stated treatment: therapeutic diphenylcyclopropenone sensitization with weekly scalp DPC. Per germline, CDR1 SGHTA and CDR2 FQGNSA. Trimming stripped 0 bases from V and 4 bases from J, with 12 bases between. The CDR3 length is 15 residues.

The sequencing used whole blood, collected in connection with sensitization to the hapten diphenylcyclopropenone (DPC). The chain uses TRBV7-2 and TRBJ2-5; D is possibly TRBD2 (5 bases). This clonotype was obtained from a woman between 35 and 50 years old with alopecia areata. Some clones in this sample may be carry-over from other donors' samples. Here the CDR3 DNA reads TGTGCCAGCAGCTTAGCGCTCGGGAAGGGAGAGACCCAGTACTTC. Translation: CASSLALGKGETQYF.